Listed below are T cell receptor beta chains from one sample, sequenced in a study of blood T cell repertoires in COVID-19. The method was immunoSEQ multiplex PCR; TCRdb's version includes in-frame clones alone and lacks a portion of them. Here the sample spans some 200,000 clones, under 85% being singletons. Sequencing used peripheral blood. These receptors were collected from a woman in her forties with acute or convalescent COVID-19. The CDR3 runs from the conserved cysteine through the conserved F or W. D genes are given only for firm matches. Expanded clones get a size class; other rows say once, few or many, or leave the size out.

CASSPDYGYTF,TGTGCCAGCTCACCAGACTATGGCTACACCTTC,TRBJ1-2,.,TRBV25-1,.
CASSPLTEPYEQYF,TGTGCCAGCAGCCCTCTGACAGAGCCCTACGAGCAGTACTTC,TRBJ2-7,.,TRBV6-2/TRBV6-3,.
CAISEPYAGQGAGNTEAFF,TGTGCCATCAGTGAGCCTTATGCGGGACAGGGGGCCGGAAACACTGAAGCTTTCTTT,TRBJ1-1,TRBD1,TRBV10-3,few
CASSPGTPNTEAFF,TGTGCCAGCAGTCCCGGGACACCCAACACTGAAGCTTTCTTT,TRBJ1-1,.,TRBV28,.
CASNRGSMDTQYF,TGCGCCAGCAATCGTGGGAGTATGGATACGCAGTATTTT,TRBJ2-3,.,TRBV10-1,.
CASSPVAGASGNTIYF,TGTGCCAGCAGCCCAGTTGCAGGGGCGTCTGGAAACACCATATATTTT,TRBJ1-3,.,TRBV11-2,.
CASSTTKGYTF,TGTGCCAGCAGTACCACAAAGGGCTACACCTTC,TRBJ1-2,.,TRBV28,few
CASSPSGEQYF,TGTGCCAGCAGTCCATCGGGCGAGCAGTACTTC,TRBJ2-7,.,TRBV28,.
CAISESRNTEAFF,TGTGCCATCAGTGAGTCCCGGAACACTGAAGCTTTCTTT,TRBJ1-1,.,TRBV10-3,.
CASRGTSGGHYEQYF,TGTGCCAGCAGGGGGACTAGCGGGGGACACTACGAGCAGTACTTC,TRBJ2-7,TRBD2,TRBV6-5,.
CASSRWTSGRVYNEQFF,TGTGCCAGCAGTAGATGGACTAGCGGGAGAGTTTACAATGAGCAGTTCTTC,TRBJ2-1,TRBD2,TRBV27,.
CASSGGSRGTEAFF,TGTGCCAGCAGCGGGGGATCCCGGGGCACTGAAGCTTTCTTT,TRBJ1-1,.,TRBV2,.
CSAKLAGEQFF,TGCAGTGCTAAACTAGCGGGGGAGCAGTTCTTC,TRBJ2-1,TRBD2,TRBV20-1,.
CASGTAGSDTQYF,TGTGCCAGCGGTACAGCAGGTTCAGATACGCAGTATTTT,TRBJ2-3,.,TRBV6-4,.
CASSPLGETGELFF,TGTGCCAGCTCACCTCTTGGGGAGACCGGGGAGCTGTTTTTT,TRBJ2-2,.,TRBV18,.
CASSLPGSYGYTF,TGTGCCAGCAGCTTGCCGGGTAGCTATGGCTACACCTTC,TRBJ1-2,.,TRBV5-6,.
CASSPFNEQFF,TGTGCCAGCAGCCCATTCAATGAGCAGTTCTTC,TRBJ2-1,.,TRBV28,.
CASSLAGYEQFF,TGTGCCAGCAGCTTGGCGGGGTATGAGCAGTTCTTC,TRBJ2-1,.,TRBV5-5,many
CAISGPGDNEQFF,TGTGCCATCTCCGGGCCGGGGGACAATGAGCAGTTCTTC,TRBJ2-1,.,TRBV10-3,.
CASSPDRDGYTF,TGTGCCAGCTCACCCGACAGGGATGGCTACACCTTC,TRBJ1-2,TRBD1,TRBV18,.
CASSSYPGGLYGYTF,TGTGCCAGCAGTTCTTATCCAGGGGGCCTCTATGGCTACACCTTC,TRBJ1-2,TRBD1,TRBV6-5,.
CASSLSGREEKAFF,TGTGCCAGCAGTTTGAGTGGGAGGGAGGAGAAAGCTTTCTTT,TRBJ1-1,.,TRBV27,.
CASSSAGQLMNTEAFF,TGTGCCAGCAGCTCGGCGGGACAGCTAATGAACACTGAAGCTTTCTTT,TRBJ1-1,TRBD1,TRBV5-4,.
CASSRTSGSYEQYF,TGTGCCAGCTCACGGACTAGCGGGAGTTACGAGCAGTACTTC,TRBJ2-7,TRBD2,TRBV18,.
CASSIREVEQFF,TGTGCCAGTAGTATCAGGGAGGTTGAGCAGTTCTTC,TRBJ2-1,.,TRBV19,.
CASSPTGRSGYTF,TGTGCCAGCAGTCCTACAGGAAGAAGCGGCTACACCTTC,TRBJ1-2,.,TRBV28,.
CATSRDPDKRNYGYTF,TGTGCCACCAGCAGAGATCCGGACAAACGAAACTATGGCTACACCTTC,TRBJ1-2,.,TRBV15,.
CAPRGRGRTNEKLFF,TGCGCCCCCCGGGGTCGAGGAAGGACTAATGAAAAACTGTTTTTT,TRBJ1-4,.,TRBV10-1,.
CASSSPGTGGFSSYNEQFF,TGTGCCAGCAGCTCACCCGGGACAGGGGGCTTTAGCTCCTACAATGAGCAGTTCTTC,TRBJ2-1,TRBD1,TRBV5-4,.
CASSQDRPSPLHF,TGTGCCAGCAGCCAGGACAGACCCTCACCCCTCCACTTT,TRBJ1-6,.,TRBV11-2,.
CASSLRGMNEQFF,TGTGCCAGCAGTCTTCGGGGAATGAATGAGCAGTTCTTC,TRBJ2-1,.,TRBV27,.
CASSRGGNDGYTF,TGCGCCAGCAGCCGAGGGGGCAACGATGGCTACACCTTC,TRBJ1-2,TRBD1,TRBV5-1,.
CASSKEDGRTPNEQFF,TGTGCCAGCAGCAAAGAGGACGGGAGGACTCCCAATGAGCAGTTCTTC,TRBJ2-1,.,TRBV21-1,.
CASWAPGVSTEAFF,TGTGCCAGCTGGGCTCCAGGGGTTAGCACTGAAGCTTTCTTT,TRBJ1-1,.,TRBV28,.
CASSQEPLEGVRGYTF,TGTGCCAGCAGCCAAGAGCCCCTGGAGGGCGTCCGTGGCTACACCTTC,TRBJ1-2,.,TRBV3-1/TRBV3-2,.
CASRSTGSSYNEQFF,TGTGCCAGCAGGTCAACAGGGTCCTCCTACAATGAGCAGTTCTTC,TRBJ2-1,.,TRBV6-5,.
CASSWPGQTDTQYF,TGTGCCAGCAGTTGGCCGGGACAGACAGATACGCAGTATTTT,TRBJ2-3,TRBD1,TRBV28,.
CASSPSTGVMDTIYF,TGTGCCAGCAGCCCCTCAACAGGGGTAATGGACACCATATATTTT,TRBJ1-3,TRBD1,TRBV7-8,.
CASSLLGRRTEAFF,TGTGCCAGCAGTTTATTAGGGCGGAGGACTGAAGCTTTCTTT,TRBJ1-1,.,TRBV28,once
CATSGQLLKTQYF,TGTGCCACCAGCGGACAGTTGCTCAAGACCCAGTACTTC,TRBJ2-5,.,TRBV2,.
CSASRGNTEAFF,TGCAGCGCCAGTCGGGGTAACACTGAAGCTTTCTTT,TRBJ1-1,.,TRBV29-1,.
CATSETGGAGEQYF,TGTGCCACCAGCGAGACAGGGGGCGCGGGTGAGCAGTACTTC,TRBJ2-7,TRBD1,TRBV24-1,.
CASSIRDRGPNTEAFF,TGTGCCAGTAGTATTAGGGACAGGGGACCGAACACTGAAGCTTTCTTT,TRBJ1-1,TRBD1,TRBV19,.
CASTVGSQEQYF,TGTGCCAGCACGGTGGGGAGTCAGGAGCAGTACTTC,TRBJ2-7,.,TRBV28,.
CASSLGGAGGYNEQFF,TGTGCCAGCAGCTTGGGGGGAGCGGGAGGGTACAATGAGCAGTTCTTC,TRBJ2-1,TRBD2,TRBV5-4,.